Listed below are T cell receptor beta chains from one sample, sequenced in a study of lymphopenia after photon versus proton radiotherapy. Repertoires were generated with immunoSEQ multiplex PCR, while TCRdb's copy carries only in-frame clones and drops some. The sample includes approximately 16,000 clones, 85% to 90% of them seen just once. The specimen comprised peripheral blood, sampled from a patient treated with proton-based radiotherapy. Receptor source: a man in his 70s with pancreatic cancer. CDR3s include the opening cysteine and the closing phenylalanine or tryptophan. D genes are given only for firm matches. Some rows mark clone size as missing; the rest say once, few, many or name a class of expanded clone.

TRBV7-6	-	TRBJ1-4	-	TGTGCCAGCAGCTTCCAAGCAGGGCAAACAACTAATGAAAAACTGTTTTTT	CASSFQAGQTTNEKLFF
TRBV6-5	-	TRBJ1-4	TRBD1	TGTGCCAGCACCTCGGGACAGTATAATGAAAAACTGTTTTTT	CASTSGQYNEKLFF
TRBV7-8	-	TRBJ1-6	-	TGTGCCAGCAGCCCACAGCCGCCGACAGCATATAATTCACCCCTCCACTTT	CASSPQPPTAYNSPLHF
TRBV10-2	few	TRBJ1-5	-	TGCGCCAGCAGTGAGTCGGGGATGTACGGCAATCAGCCCCAGCATTTT	CASSESGMYGNQPQHF
TRBV2	-	TRBJ2-5	TRBD1	TGTGCCAGCACGGGGGGACAGGGGGTGTTCGAGACCCAGTACTTC	CASTGGQGVFETQYF
TRBV7-3	-	TRBJ1-1	-	TGTGCCAGCAGCTTACGACCACAACGGGGCACTGAAGCTTTCTTT	CASSLRPQRGTEAFF
TRBV6-1	-	TRBJ2-7	TRBD2	TGTGCCAGCAGCGTACTAGCGGGGGCCCCTTACGAGCAGTACTTC	CASSVLAGAPYEQYF
TRBV10-3	-	TRBJ1-2	-	TGTGCCATCAGGGGAGACTTCGCCATTAACTATGGCTACACCTTC	CAIRGDFAINYGYTF
TRBV12-5	once	TRBJ1-1	-	TGTGCTAGTGGTTTGGTATTTGGGGGCGCCGGCACTGAAGCTTTCTTT	CASGLVFGGAGTEAFF
TRBV4-1	once	TRBJ1-5	-	TGCGCCAGCACCAGAGACCCAGGGCGCCGGAATCAGCCCCAGCATTTT	CASTRDPGRRNQPQHF
TRBV7-9	-	TRBJ2-1	TRBD1	TGTGCCAGCAATCCATCAGGACAGGGAGGTTTTGGGCAGTTCTTC	CASNPSGQGGFGQFF
TRBV14	-	TRBJ2-3	-	TGTGCCAGCAGCCCTGCGGGGACGTATACGCAGTATTTT	CASSPAGTYTQYF
TRBV7-9	few	TRBJ1-2	-	TGTGCCAGCAGCTTTCTAGACTATGGCTACACCTTC	CASSFLDYGYTF
TRBV11-2	few	TRBJ2-1	-	TGTGCCAGCAGCCGTATGACTAGTAACTATGAGCAGTTCTTC	CASSRMTSNYEQFF
TRBV30	-	TRBJ2-7	-	TGTGCCTGGAGCGATGGAGCTTCCTACGAGCAGTACTTC	CAWSDGASYEQYF
TRBV6-5	-	TRBJ1-2	TRBD1	TGTGCCAGCAGTCGGACAGGGGCCTATGGCTACACCTTC	CASSRTGAYGYTF
TRBV7-9	-	TRBJ2-2	-	TGTGCCAGCAAGCTTAACGCCCCGAACACCGGGGAGCTGTTTTTT	CASKLNAPNTGELFF
TRBV6-6	once	TRBJ2-1	-	TGTGCCAGCAGTTCCCCGGACTGGCACAATGAGCAGTTCTTC	CASSSPDWHNEQFF
TRBV6-5	few	TRBJ1-1	-	TGTGCCAGCAGTCCCTGGAGCGATAACACTGAAGCTTTCTTT	CASSPWSDNTEAFF
TRBV27	-	TRBJ1-6	TRBD1	TGTGCCAGCAGCCCGACAGGGTTCGGTTCACCCCTCCACTTT	CASSPTGFGSPLHF
TRBV18	-	TRBJ1-1	TRBD1	TGTGCCAGCTCATCGGACAGGGCCATTGGGAGCACTGAAGCTTTCTTT	CASSSDRAIGSTEAFF
TRBV5-1	-	TRBJ2-7	TRBD2	TGCGCCAGCAGCCCCATTAGCGGGAGGTTCGACGAGCAGTACTTC	CASSPISGRFDEQYF
TRBV5-4	-	TRBJ2-5	-	TGTGCCAGCAGCCGTTGGACGGCCTACCAAGAGACCCAGTACTTC	CASSRWTAYQETQYF
TRBV7-9	-	TRBJ2-2	-	TGTGCCAGCAGCTTTCGTGTATCCGGGGAGCTGTTTTTT	CASSFRVSGELFF
TRBV6-5	-	TRBJ1-1	-	TGTGCCAGCACCAGACAGGACGGCTTTGGTGAAGCTTTCTTT	CASTRQDGFGEAFF
TRBV27	-	TRBJ1-2	TRBD1	TGTGCCAGCAAACTACAGGGGGCGGGCCTATCTAACTATGGCTACACCTTC	CASKLQGAGLSNYGYTF
TRBV7-6	-	TRBJ1-4	-	TGTGCCAGCAGCGGACTCCGGGACATTAATGAAAAACTGTTTTTT	CASSGLRDINEKLFF
TRBV2	-	TRBJ2-7	TRBD1	TGTGCCAGCGGCGGGAAAACAGGGGGTAGTAGCTACGAGCAGTACTTC	CASGGKTGGSSYEQYF
TRBV11-3	-	TRBJ2-5	-	TGTGCCAGCAGCAGACAGGTCCAAGAGACCCAGTACTTC	CASSRQVQETQYF
TRBV5-1	-	TRBJ2-7	TRBD1	TGCGCCAGCAGCACAGGACAGGGGGCCTACGAGCAGTACTTC	CASSTGQGAYEQYF
TRBV4-1	-	TRBJ1-1	TRBD1	TGCGCCAGCAGCCAACGGGACAGGGGGTTTCCTGAAGCTTTCTTT	CASSQRDRGFPEAFF
TRBV5-8	few	TRBJ1-2	-	TGTGCCAGCACATTACTAAATAACTATGGCTACACCTTC	CASTLLNNYGYTF
TRBV2	-	TRBJ1-1	-	TGTGCCAGCAGGGAGGGGGACGGGGGTGAAGCTTTCTTT	CASREGDGGEAFF
TRBV5-1	-	TRBJ2-7	TRBD1	TGCGCCAGCAGCTTGGGGGCTGGACAGGGGGCCTACGAGCAGTACTTC	CASSLGAGQGAYEQYF
TRBV19	-	TRBJ1-1	-	TGTGCCAGTAACGTGGGGGCGGGATGGGGCACTGAAGCTTTCTTT	CASNVGAGWGTEAFF
TRBV7-2	few	TRBJ1-4	-	TGTGCCAGCAGCTTACTTAGGGCTGCAAATGAAAAACTGTTTTTT	CASSLLRAANEKLFF
TRBV11-2	-	TRBJ2-7	TRBD1	TGTGCCAGCAGCCAAGCCTACCAAGGACAGGGTTTTGCCTACGAGCAGTACTTC	CASSQAYQGQGFAYEQYF
TRBV2	-	TRBJ2-3	TRBD2	TGTGCCAGCAGTTTTTTGACTAGCGGGAGTGATACGCAGTATTTT	CASSFLTSGSDTQYF
TRBV7-9	-	TRBJ1-2	-	TGTGCCAGCAGCTCCGTCATCGGGGGATCGTATGGCTACACCTTC	CASSSVIGGSYGYTF
TRBV5-6	-	TRBJ1-3	-	TGTGCCAGCAGCTTTTACACCCACTCTGGAAACACCATATATTTT	CASSFYTHSGNTIYF
TRBV19	-	TRBJ2-5	TRBD2	TGTGCCAGTAGCTGGGGGGGAGGGGAGGAGACCCAGTACTTC	CASSWGGGEETQYF
TRBV5-6	-	TRBJ2-2	TRBD1	TGTGCCAGCAGCTTTCGGGACAGAAACACCGGGGAGCTGTTTTTT	CASSFRDRNTGELFF
TRBV5-1	few	TRBJ2-3	TRBD1	TGCGCCAGCAGCCCCGGGACAGGGGGCAATACGCAGTATTTT	CASSPGTGGNTQYF
TRBV19	-	TRBJ2-3	TRBD2	TGTGCCAGTACCCTAGCGGGAGCTCTGGGAGATACGCAGTATTTT	CASTLAGALGDTQYF
TRBV27	-	TRBJ2-3	-	TGTGCCAGCAGTAAGCGTGGCCCCGGCACAGATACGCAGTATTTT	CASSKRGPGTDTQYF
TRBV30	-	TRBJ2-2	TRBD1	TGTGCCTGGAGTGTACTTCATATCGGGACAGCTAACACCGGGGAGCTGTTTTTT	CAWSVLHIGTANTGELFF
TRBV27	-	TRBJ1-2	TRBD1	TGTGCCAGCAGTCGGGACAGGGGATATTCGGGGTATGGCTACACCTTC	CASSRDRGYSGYGYTF